This T cell receptor (beta chain) was recorded in a study of CD8 T cells in Susac syndrome. Findings and limits, study-wide: It was acknowledged in the study that its TCR sequencing and HLA analysis involved a relatively small number of individuals.

This CDR3 has 12 residues. Germline V gene sequence: CDR1 DFQATT, CDR2 SNEGSKA (reference sequence). The V gene lost 4 bases and the J gene lost 7 bases, with 13 bases spanning the gap. On this clonotype: Its specificity is not known.

Roughly 0.45 to 1 ug RNA was reverse transcribed with random hexamers. An immunoSEQ multiplex PCR amplified TCR beta CDR3 over 54 Vbeta and 13 Jbeta. TCRdb used MiXCR to reprocess the immunoSEQ multiplex PCR reads, holding one entry per CDR3 protein. The sample has fewer than 90,000 distinct CDR3 sequences, about 94% seen once. While CD8+ and CD4+ T cells were isolated negatively, TEMRA cells were enriched by FACS. The chain links TRBV20-1 to TRBJ2-5; the D gene is possibly TRBD2 (6 bases). The TCR was taken from a human donor with Susac syndrome. The source material was CD8+ T cells from PBMCs. The CDR3 DNA follows: TGCAGTGCTAACGGGAGTGATCGGACCCAGTACTTC. Translation: CSANGSDRTQYF.